This record covers a single TCR beta chain. This record belongs to a study of T cell responses to AZD1222 COVID-19 vaccine. With 10 bases clipped from V and 2 bases from J, the junction kept 11 bases outside the gene matches. This CDR3 is 15 amino acids long. Germline loops: CDR1 MGHDK, CDR2 SYGVNS. Sequenced by immunoSEQ multiplex PCR; TCRdb stores in-frame clones only, minus some. This sample has some 120,000 clones, with 88% found just once. This sequence originates from an adult who received the AZD1222 COVID-19 vaccine. The chain recombines TRBV25-1 with TRBJ2-7; 10 bases map to TRBD2. Sequencing used peripheral blood, obtained 28 days after the second AZD1222 dose. CDR3 in amino acids: CATQLLAGATYEQYF. CDR3 DNA: TGTGCCACCCAACTCCTAGCGGGAGCCACCTACGAGCAGTACTTC.